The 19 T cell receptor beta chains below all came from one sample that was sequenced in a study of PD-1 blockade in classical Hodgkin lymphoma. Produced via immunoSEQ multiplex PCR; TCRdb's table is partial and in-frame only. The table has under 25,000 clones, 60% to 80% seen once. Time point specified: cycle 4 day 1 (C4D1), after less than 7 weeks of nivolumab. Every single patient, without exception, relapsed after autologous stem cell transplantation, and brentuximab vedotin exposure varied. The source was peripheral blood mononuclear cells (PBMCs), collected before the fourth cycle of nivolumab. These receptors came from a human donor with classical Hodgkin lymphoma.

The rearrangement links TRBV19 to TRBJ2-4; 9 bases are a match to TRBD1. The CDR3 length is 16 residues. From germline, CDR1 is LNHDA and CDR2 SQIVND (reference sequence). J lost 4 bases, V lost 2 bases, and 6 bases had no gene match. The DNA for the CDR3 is TGTGCCAGTAGTATACCGACAGGGACAGGGAAAAACATTCAGTACTTC. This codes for CASSIPTGTGKNIQYF.

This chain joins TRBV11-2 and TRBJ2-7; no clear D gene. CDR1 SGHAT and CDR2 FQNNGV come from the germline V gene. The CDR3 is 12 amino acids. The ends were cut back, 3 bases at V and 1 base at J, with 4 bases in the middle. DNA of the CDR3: TGTGCCAGCAGCTTCTATTCCTACGAGCAGTACTTC. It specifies CASSFYSYEQYF.

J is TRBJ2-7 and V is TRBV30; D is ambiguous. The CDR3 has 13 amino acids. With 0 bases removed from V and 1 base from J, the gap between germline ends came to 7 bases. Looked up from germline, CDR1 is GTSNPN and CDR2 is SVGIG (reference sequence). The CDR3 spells CAWSVGNSYEQYF. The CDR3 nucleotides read TGTGCCTGGAGTGTTGGGAATTCCTACGAGCAGTACTTC. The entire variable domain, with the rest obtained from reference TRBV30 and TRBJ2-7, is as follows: SQTIHQWPATLVQPVGSPLSLECTVEGTSNPNLYWYRQAAGRGLQLLFYSVGIGQISSEVPQNLSASRPQDRQFILSSKKLLLSDSGFYLCAWSVGNSYEQYFGPGTRLTVT.

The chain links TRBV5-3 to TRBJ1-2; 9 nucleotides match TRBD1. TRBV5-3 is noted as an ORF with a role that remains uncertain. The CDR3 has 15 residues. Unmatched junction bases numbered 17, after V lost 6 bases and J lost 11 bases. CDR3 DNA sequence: TGTGCCAGAATGTTACCGGGACAGGGAATTCTCGGGTACACCTTC. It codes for CARMLPGQGILGYTF.

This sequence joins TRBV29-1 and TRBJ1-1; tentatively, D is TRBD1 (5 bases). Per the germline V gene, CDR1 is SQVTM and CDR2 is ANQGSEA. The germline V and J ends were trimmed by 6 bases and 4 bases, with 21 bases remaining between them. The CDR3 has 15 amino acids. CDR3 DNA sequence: TGCAGCGTGAATCGGGGCGGGGTGGGGGTCACTGAAGCTTTCTTT. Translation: CSVNRGGVGVTEAFF.

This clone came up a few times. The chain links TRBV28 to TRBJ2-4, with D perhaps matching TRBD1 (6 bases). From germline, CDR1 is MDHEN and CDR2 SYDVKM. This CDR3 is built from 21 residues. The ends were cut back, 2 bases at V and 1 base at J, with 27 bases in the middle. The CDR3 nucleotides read TGTGCCAGCAGTTTAAGCTTACCCGACGGGACACCCCAACAGGCCAAAAACATTCAGTACTTC. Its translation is CASSLSLPDGTPQQAKNIQYF. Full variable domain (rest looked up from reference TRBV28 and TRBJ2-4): DVKVTQSSRYLVKRTGEKVFLECVQDMDHENMFWYRQDPGLGLRLIYFSYDVKMKEKGDIPEGYSVSREKKERFSLILESASTNQTSMYLCASSLSLPDGTPQQAKNIQYFGAGTRLSVL.

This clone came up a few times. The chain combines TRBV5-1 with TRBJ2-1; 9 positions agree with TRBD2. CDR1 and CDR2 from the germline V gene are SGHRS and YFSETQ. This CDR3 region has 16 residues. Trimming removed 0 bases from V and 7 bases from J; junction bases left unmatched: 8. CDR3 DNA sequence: TGCGCCAGCAGCTTGGATGGTAGCGGGGGTGTAAATGAGCAGTTCTTC. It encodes CASSLDGSGGVNEQFF.

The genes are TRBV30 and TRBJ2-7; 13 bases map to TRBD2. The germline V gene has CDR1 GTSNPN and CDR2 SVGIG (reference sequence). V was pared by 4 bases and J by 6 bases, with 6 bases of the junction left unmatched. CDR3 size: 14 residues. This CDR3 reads CAWTTGTSGAEQYF. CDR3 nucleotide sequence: TGTGCCTGGACCACTGGGACTAGCGGGGCCGAGCAGTACTTC.

The CDR3 sequence: CASSLGVGSNTEAFF. CDR3 DNA sequence: TGTGCCAGCAGCTTAGGAGTCGGGTCGAACACTGAAGCTTTCTTT. The rearrangement joins TRBV7-8 to TRBJ1-1; D not resolved. CDR1 and CDR2 (germline): SGHVS, FQNEAQ. This CDR3 is built from 15 residues. V was pared by 1 base and J by 1 base, with 10 bases between.

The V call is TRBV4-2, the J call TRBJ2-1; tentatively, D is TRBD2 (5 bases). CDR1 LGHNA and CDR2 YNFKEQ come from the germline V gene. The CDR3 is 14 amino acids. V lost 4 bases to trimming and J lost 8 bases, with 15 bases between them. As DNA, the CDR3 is TGTGCCAGCAGCCCAGCGGAGCTCCGAGATGAGCAGTTCTTC. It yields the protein CASSPAELRDEQFF.

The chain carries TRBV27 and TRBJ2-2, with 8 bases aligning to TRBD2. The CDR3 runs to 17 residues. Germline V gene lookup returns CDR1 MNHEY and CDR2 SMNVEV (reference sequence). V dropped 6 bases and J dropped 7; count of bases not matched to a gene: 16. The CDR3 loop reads CASSPLFGRARGGELFF. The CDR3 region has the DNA TGTGCCAGCAGCCCCTTATTCGGGAGGGCCCGGGGCGGGGAGCTGTTTTTT.

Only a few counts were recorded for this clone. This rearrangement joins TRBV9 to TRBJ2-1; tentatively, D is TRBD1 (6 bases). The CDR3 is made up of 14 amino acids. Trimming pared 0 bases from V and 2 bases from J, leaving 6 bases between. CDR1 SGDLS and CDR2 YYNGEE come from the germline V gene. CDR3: CASSVGGPYNEQFF. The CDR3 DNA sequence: TGTGCCAGCAGCGTAGGGGGGCCCTACAATGAGCAGTTCTTC.

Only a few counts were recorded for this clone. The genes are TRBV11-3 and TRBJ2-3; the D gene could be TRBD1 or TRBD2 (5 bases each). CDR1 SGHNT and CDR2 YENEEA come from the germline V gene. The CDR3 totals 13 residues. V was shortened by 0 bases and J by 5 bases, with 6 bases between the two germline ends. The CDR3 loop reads CASSLEGVDTQYF. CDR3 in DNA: TGTGCCAGCAGCTTAGAGGGGGTAGATACGCAGTATTTT.

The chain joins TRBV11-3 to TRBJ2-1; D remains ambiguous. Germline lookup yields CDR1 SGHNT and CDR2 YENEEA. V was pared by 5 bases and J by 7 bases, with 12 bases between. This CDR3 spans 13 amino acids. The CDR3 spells CASSPQTRNEQFF. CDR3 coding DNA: TGTGCCAGCAGCCCACAGACTCGTAATGAGCAGTTCTTC.

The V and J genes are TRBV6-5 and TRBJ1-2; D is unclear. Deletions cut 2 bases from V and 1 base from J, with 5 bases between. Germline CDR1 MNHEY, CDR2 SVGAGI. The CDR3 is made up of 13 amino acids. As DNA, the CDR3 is TGTGCCAGCAGTTACAGCGGTAACTATGGCTACACCTTC. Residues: CASSYSGNYGYTF.

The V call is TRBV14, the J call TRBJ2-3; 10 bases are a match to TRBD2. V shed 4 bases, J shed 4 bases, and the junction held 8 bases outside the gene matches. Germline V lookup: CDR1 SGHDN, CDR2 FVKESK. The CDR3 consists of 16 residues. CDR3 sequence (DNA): TGTGCCAGCAGCCCGAGCGGGGGGGCAATCGCAGATACGCAGTATTTT. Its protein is CASSPSGGAIADTQYF.

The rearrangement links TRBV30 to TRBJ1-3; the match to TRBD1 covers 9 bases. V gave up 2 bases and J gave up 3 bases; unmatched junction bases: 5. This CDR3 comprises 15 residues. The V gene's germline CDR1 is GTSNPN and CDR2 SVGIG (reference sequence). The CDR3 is CAWSWTGADGNTIYF. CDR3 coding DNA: TGTGCCTGGAGTTGGACAGGGGCGGATGGAAACACCATATATTTT.

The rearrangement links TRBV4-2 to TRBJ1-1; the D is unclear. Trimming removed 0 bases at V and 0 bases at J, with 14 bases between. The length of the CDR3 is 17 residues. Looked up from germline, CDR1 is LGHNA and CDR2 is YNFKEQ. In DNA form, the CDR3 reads TGTGCCAGCAGCCAAGATCGAGGTAGGGTAATGAACACTGAAGCTTTCTTT. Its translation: CASSQDRGRVMNTEAFF.

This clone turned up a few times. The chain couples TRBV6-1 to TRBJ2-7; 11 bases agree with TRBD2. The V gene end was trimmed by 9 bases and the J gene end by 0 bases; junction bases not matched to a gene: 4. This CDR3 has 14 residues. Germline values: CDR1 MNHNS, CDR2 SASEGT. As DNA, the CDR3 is TGTGCCAGTCACCTAGCGGGGGGCTCCTACGAGCAGTACTTC. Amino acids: CASHLAGGSYEQYF.